This TCR beta chain was found in a study of control samples from healthy donors and cancer patients (dated by TCRdb to about 2020). Library construction relied on the immunoSEQ multiplex PCR assay. As stored in TCRdb, this immuneACCESS dataset retains in-frame rearrangements with V and J assigned. A fraction of the clones does not appear; measured against another copy, unresolved V genes explain less than half of the discrepancy, and the remainder lacks a known reason. Across this sample there are around 42,000 clones, with approximately 82% seen only once. The leading ten clones occupy less than 55% of the sample. V is shortened by 2 bases, J by 7 bases, and the region joining them spans 9 bases. As encoded in the germline V gene (reference sequence), CDR1 is SEHNR while CDR2 is FQNEAQ. The CDR3 runs 12 amino acids, cysteine and phenylalanine included. Only the CDR3 portion is preserved as DNA: 36 bases, with reading frame beginning at the first base.

There are a few counts of this clone. Its cognate antigen has yet to be identified. No qualities accompany the bases; no much larger clone lies one base away. This sequence uses TRBV7-9 and TRBJ2-7, with the D gene uncertain. The clonotype was recovered from a man in his 60s in good health. The sequencing input was blood. The sequenced DNA is TGTGCCAGCAGCTTAACAAGCGTGGAGCAGTACTTC. Its translation reads: CASSLTSVEQYF. Reference TRBV7-9 and TRBJ2-7 proteins supply the regions before and after the CDR3; the full variable domain is: DTGVSQNPRHKITKRGQNVTFRCDPISEHNRLYWYRQTLGQGPEFLTYFQNEAQLEKSRLLSDRFSAERPKGSFSTLEIQRTEQGDSAMYLCASSLTSVEQYFGPGTRLTVT.